A selection of T cell receptor beta chains follows, all from one sample in a study of blood T cell repertoires in COVID-19. Only in-frame clones appear in the TCRdb table, and some are missing; sequencing was by immunoSEQ multiplex PCR. The sample yields fewer than 450,000 clones, around 91% seen once. The specimen was peripheral blood. The origin of the receptors is a woman between 18 and 29 years old who had recovered from COVID-19. The CDR3 runs from the conserved cysteine through the conserved F or W. The D gene is left open where the match is weak. Rows give clone size only sometimes, using once, few, many, or a class for an expanded clone.

J,D,size,V,DNA,CDR3
TRBJ2-1,TRBD1,.,TRBV27,TGTGCCAGCAGTTTAAGGGGGCCCGACCGGCCCCACAATGAGCAGTTCTTC,CASSLRGPDRPHNEQFF
TRBJ2-3,TRBD2,.,TRBV7-8,TGTGCCAGCAGCGAATACGGGAGGGCAACAGATACGCAGTATTTT,CASSEYGRATDTQYF
TRBJ2-1,TRBD2,.,TRBV27,TGTGCCAGCAGACCTAGCGGGAATCATCATTCTCGCTCCTACAATGAGCAGTTCTTC,CASRPSGNHHSRSYNEQFF
TRBJ1-1,.,.,TRBV24-1,TGTGCCACCAGGCACACGGCGGGGACTGAAGCTTTCTTT,CATRHTAGTEAFF
TRBJ1-4,.,.,TRBV19,TGTGCCAGTAGTCAACAGAATGAAAAACTGTTTTTT,CASSQQNEKLFF
TRBJ1-2,.,.,TRBV14,TGTGCCAGCAGCCAAGATATTTGGTCAGGGTCAGGCTACACCTTC,CASSQDIWSGSGYTF
TRBJ1-1,.,once,TRBV9,TGTGCCAGCAGCGAGACATCCCACCACGGGGACACTGAAGCTTTCTTT,CASSETSHHGDTEAFF
TRBJ1-2,.,.,TRBV19,TGTGCCAGTGATGGGGGGGGTGGCGGCTACACCTTC,CASDGGGGGYTF
TRBJ2-6,.,.,TRBV9,TGTGCCAGCAGCGCACAAGTCTCTGGGGCCAACGTCCTGACTTTC,CASSAQVSGANVLTF
TRBJ1-2,.,.,TRBV14,TGTGCCAGCAGCCCTACCCGGCAGGATAGATACACCTTC,CASSPTRQDRYTF
TRBJ1-1,.,.,TRBV3-1/TRBV3-2,TGTGCCAGCAGCCAAGAACATGGCCGTTACACTGAAGCTTTCTTT,CASSQEHGRYTEAFF
TRBJ2-3,.,.,TRBV5-1,TGCGCCAGCAGCTTGAGTGGGCCCGCAGATACGCAGTATTTT,CASSLSGPADTQYF
TRBJ2-1,TRBD2,.,TRBV9,TGTGCCAGCAGCGCGGGCGGGAGCTCCTACAATGAGCAGTTCTTC,CASSAGGSSYNEQFF
TRBJ1-5,.,once,TRBV27,TGTGCCAGCAGTTTATGGCCTAATCAGCCCCAGCATTTT,CASSLWPNQPQHF
TRBJ2-1,TRBD2,.,TRBV4-3,TGCGCCAGCAGCCCGACTAGCGGGAGGGACAATGAGCAGTTCTTC,CASSPTSGRDNEQFF
TRBJ2-5,.,.,TRBV2,TGTGCCAGCAGACCTTCGGGGAACCCGGGGGAGACCCAGTACTTC,CASRPSGNPGETQYF
TRBJ2-1,.,.,TRBV6-2/TRBV6-3,TGTGCCAGCAGTTACGAGGGAAATGAGCAGTTCTTC,CASSYEGNEQFF
TRBJ2-2,.,.,TRBV7-9,TGTGCCAGCAGCTTAGCGGAAAGGGGCTACACCGGGGAGCTGTTTTTT,CASSLAERGYTGELFF
TRBJ2-3,.,.,TRBV7-2,TGTGCCAGCAGCTTAGGAGAACTTAGCACAGATACGCAGTATTTT,CASSLGELSTDTQYF
TRBJ2-6,.,.,TRBV18,TGTGCCAGCTCACCGGGGAGAGGGTCTGGGGCCAACGTCCTGACTTTC,CASSPGRGSGANVLTF
TRBJ2-3,TRBD2,.,TRBV20-1,TGCAGTGCTAGTCCCGGGACTACCGCATCTTTAAGCACAGATACGCAGTATTTT,CSASPGTTASLSTDTQYF
TRBJ1-6,.,.,TRBV5-6,TGTGCCAGCAGCCCCGGGAGATATAATTCACCCCTCCACTTT,CASSPGRYNSPLHF
TRBJ2-3,.,.,TRBV7-2,TGTGCCAGCAGCTCCCAAGGGGCCCTCAGGACAGATACGCAGTATTTT,CASSSQGALRTDTQYF
TRBJ2-3,TRBD1,.,TRBV4-3,TGCGCCAGCAGCCAAGATAGGGACAGTTACACAGATACGCAGTATTTT,CASSQDRDSYTDTQYF
TRBJ1-1,.,.,TRBV5-1,TGCGCCAGCAGCTTGGCAGCGATGGGGAACACTGAAGCTTTCTTT,CASSLAAMGNTEAFF
TRBJ2-1,.,once,TRBV6-2/TRBV6-3,TGTGCCAGCAGTTACTCTAGTAATGAGCAGTTCTTC,CASSYSSNEQFF
TRBJ1-3,TRBD1,once,TRBV4-3,TGCGCCAGCAGCCAAGATAGAGGGGGCCTCTCTGGAAACACCATATATTTT,CASSQDRGGLSGNTIYF
TRBJ2-3,.,.,TRBV9,TGTGCCAGCAGCACCCAAGGGGGCACAGATACGCAGTATTTT,CASSTQGGTDTQYF
TRBJ2-3,.,.,TRBV6-5,TGTGCCAGCAGTTTGGCCCAAAAAACAGATACGCAGTATTTT,CASSLAQKTDTQYF
TRBJ1-1,.,.,TRBV28,TGTGCCAGCACCCCCGGGACAACCAACACTGAAGCTTTCTTT,CASTPGTTNTEAFF